These 30 T cell receptor beta chains were all obtained from the same sample, sequenced in a study of cytomegalovirus exposure and HLA in healthy donors. With 60 Vbeta and 13 Jbeta primers, the PCR was carried out. Clones were sequenced by immunoSEQ multiplex PCR, and TCRdb holds only the in-frame ones, with some missing. The repertoire includes 130,000 or so clones, about 78% of them detected once, and approximately 1.2% sits in the top ten. Source material: PBMCs. The receptors originated from a man in his fifties in good health and CMV-seronegative.

The chain has TRBV7-5 and TRBJ1-2; no check of the table's D call, TRBD1, against the DNA was made. TRBV7-5 is reported as a pseudogene. This CDR3 spans 18 amino acids. CDR3 region: CARSWHSGQGASVDGYTF. CDR3 DNA: TGTGCCAGAAGCTGGCACTCGGGACAGGGGGCTAGTGTAGATGGCTACACCTTC.

The genes are TRBV18 and TRBJ2-1; tentative D call: TRBD1 (5 bases). CDR1 is KGHSH and CDR2 is LQKENI in the germline V gene. The CDR3 spans 14 residues. V was cut by 3 bases and J by 10 bases, with 16 bases left in between. The CDR3 spells CASSPQQVPPEQFF. As DNA, the CDR3 is TGTGCCAGCTCACCCCAACAGGTACCCCCCGAGCAGTTCTTC.

By proportion, this clone is medium-sized. The rearrangement uses TRBV7-2 and TRBJ2-1, with 8 positions matching TRBD1. J was trimmed by 9 bases and V by 5 bases; bases with no gene match: 6. The CDR3 has 13 amino acids. Per germline, CDR1 SGHTA and CDR2 FQGNSA. The CDR3, as DNA: TGTGCCAGCAGCCGGACAGGGAACGGTGAGCAGTTCTTC. Its translation is CASSRTGNGEQFF.

The V and J genes are TRBV6-1 and TRBJ2-3, with 7 bases identical to TRBD2. Germline V gene data show CDR1 as MNHNS and CDR2 as SASEGT. Trimming removed 0 bases from V and 6 bases from J; junction bases left unmatched: 9. The CDR3 spans 16 residues. CDR3 amino acids: CASSEAPGGSRDTQYF. The DNA of the CDR3 is TGTGCCAGCAGTGAAGCGCCGGGCGGGAGTCGGGATACGCAGTATTTT.

The V call is TRBV30, the J call TRBJ2-2; 7 positions match TRBD1. V trimming: 5 bases; J trimming: 0 bases; junction bases outside the gene matches: 0. The length of the CDR3 is 13 residues. CDR1 GTSNPN and CDR2 SVGIG come from the germline V gene (reference sequence). The CDR3 DNA sequence: TGTGCCTGGGGACAGGCGAACACCGGGGAGCTGTTTTTT. Residues: CAWGQANTGELFF.

The table lists this clone with a count of one. The rearrangement links TRBV6-5 to TRBJ2-5; the D gene is possibly TRBD2 (5 bases). The V end lost 6 bases, the J end lost 9 bases, and 11 bases lay between the germline ends. The CDR3 is 11 residues long. CDR1 is MNHEY and CDR2 is SVGAGI in the germline V gene. The CDR3 DNA sequence: TGTGCCAGCAGAGCCATGGGAGCCCAGTACTTC. Translated, it gives CASRAMGAQYF.

The chain carries TRBV29-1 and TRBJ2-3, with D maybe TRBD2 (6 bases). Germline CDR1 SQVTM, CDR2 ANQGSEA. This CDR3 is 14 amino acids long. V was trimmed by 4 bases and J by 6 bases, leaving 17 bases between them. The CDR3 loop reads CSVARASERDTQYF. CDR3 DNA sequence: TGCAGCGTTGCCCGAGCTAGCGAGAGGGATACGCAGTATTTT.

This rearrangement joins TRBV10-3 to TRBJ2-5; D is uncertain. The CDR3 sequence is 13 residues long. Germline V gives CDR1 ENHRY, CDR2 SYGVKD. Trimming shortened V by 3 bases and J by 1 base, and 6 bases separated the two germline ends. The CDR3 DNA follows: TGTGCCATCAGTGAAAACGGCCAAGAGACCCAGTACTTC. Protein sequence: CAISENGQETQYF.

The CDR3 region is CASSWQNDNQPQHF. The DNA of the CDR3 is TGTGCCAGTAGTTGGCAGAACGACAATCAGCCCCAGCATTTT. The chain is built from TRBV19 and TRBJ1-5; D is uncertain. CDR1 LNHDA and CDR2 SQIVND come from the germline V gene (reference sequence). Trimming pared 5 bases from V and 3 bases from J, leaving 11 bases between. The length of the CDR3 is 14 residues.

The chain links TRBV5-5 to TRBJ2-5, with D hard to call. The CDR3 consists of 13 residues. The germline V gene encodes CDR1 SGHKS and CDR2 YYEKEE (reference sequence). With 1 base removed from V and 0 bases from J, the gap between germline ends came to 4 bases. DNA for the CDR3: TGTGCCAGCAGCTTGACAGACCAAGAGACCCAGTACTTC. Translated, it gives CASSLTDQETQYF.

This clone was seen once. The rearrangement joins TRBV10-3 to TRBJ1-4; TRBD1 matches 10 bases. The V and J ends lost 6 bases and 2 bases, in that order; junction bases with no gene match: 3. Germline loops: CDR1 ENHRY, CDR2 SYGVKD. The CDR3 spans 15 residues. Here the CDR3 DNA reads TGTGCCATCAGCCGGGACAGGGGCACTAATGAAAAACTGTTTTTT. Translation: CAISRDRGTNEKLFF.

The V call is TRBV12-2, the J call TRBJ2-3; no check of the table's D call, TRBD2, against the DNA was made. TRBV12-2 is a known pseudogene. This CDR3 region has 20 residues. CDR3 DNA sequence: TGTGCAAGTCGCTTAATTCAGAGGACTAGCGGGCGTCCTAGCACAGATACGCAGTATTTT. Encoded protein: CASRLIQRTSGRPSTDTQYF.

As to this clone: Other DNA sequences of this sample code for an identical CDR3. The rearrangement links TRBV6-6 to TRBJ2-5; D remains ambiguous. The CDR3 sequence is 13 residues long. Trimming left V 2 bases short and J 3 bases short, with 7 bases between. Germline assignment: CDR1 MNHNY and CDR2 SVGAGI (reference sequence). The CDR3 nucleotides are TGTGCCAGCAGTTACCGACGGGAAGAGACCCAGTACTTC. It specifies CASSYRREETQYF.

This clone was observed a handful of times. The rearrangement joins TRBV4-1 to TRBJ1-4; 7 bases line up with TRBD1. The CDR3 runs to 15 residues. Germline assignment: CDR1 MGHRA and CDR2 YSYEKL. After removal of 6 bases from V and 1 base from J, the junction contained 5 bases not matched to a gene. The CDR3 bases are TGCGCCAGCAGACAGACAGGGTTAACTAATGAAAAACTGTTTTTT. Translating it yields CASRQTGLTNEKLFF.

The count of this clone is one. The gene calls are TRBV4-2 and TRBJ2-2, with 8 nucleotides matching TRBD2. Germline trimming cut 4 bases from V and 5 bases from J; bases unmatched to any gene: 6. The CDR3 contains 15 residues. CDR1 is LGHNA, CDR2 YNFKEQ, per germline. CDR3 sequence: CASSRDSGKTGELFF. The CDR3 nucleotides read TGTGCCAGCAGCCGCGATAGCGGGAAAACCGGGGAGCTGTTTTTT.

This clone was observed a handful of times. This chain links TRBV18 with TRBJ1-5; D uncertain. The CDR3 is 16 amino acids. V lost 6 bases and J 2 bases, leaving 17 bases between the germline ends. Germline V gene data show CDR1 as KGHSH and CDR2 as LQKENI. CDR3 residues: CASSPVTGKGNQPQHF. The CDR3 bases are TGTGCCAGCTCTCCGGTTACGGGGAAGGGCAATCAGCCCCAGCATTTT.

This clone was seen more than once but under ten times. This sequence joins TRBV14 and TRBJ1-4, with 10 bases matching TRBD1. The CDR3 totals 14 residues. CDR1 is SGHDN and CDR2 is FVKESK in the germline V gene. V lost 4 bases to trimming and J lost 8 bases; unmatched junction nucleotides: 4. CDR3 region: CASSRQGAGEKLFF. CDR3 in DNA: TGTGCCAGCAGCCGACAGGGGGCTGGCGAAAAACTGTTTTTT.

This clone was observed a few times. The CDR3 is CASSLGGAGGETQYF. DNA for the CDR3: TGTGCCAGCAGCTTAGGTGGAGCGGGAGGGGAGACCCAGTACTTC. The chain combines TRBV11-2 with TRBJ2-5, with 10 bases that match TRBD2. The V gene end was trimmed by 1 base and the J gene end by 5 bases; junction bases not matched to a gene: 4. Germline V gives CDR1 SGHAT, CDR2 FQNNGV. CDR3 size: 15 residues.

V gene TRBV28 combines with J gene TRBJ2-1; TRBD2 matches 11 bases. The CDR3 consists of 17 residues. CDR1 is MDHEN and CDR2 is SYDVKM in the germline V gene. V was pared by 6 bases and J by 4 bases, with 11 bases of the junction left unmatched. The CDR3: CASSPSAGTSGYNEQFF. The CDR3 bases are TGTGCCAGCAGCCCATCGGCCGGGACTAGCGGATACAATGAGCAGTTCTTC.

The gene calls are TRBV25-1 and TRBJ2-3; no reliable D call. This CDR3 spans 14 amino acids. Germline CDR1 reads MGHDK; CDR2 reads SYGVNS. Trimming took off 2 bases at V and 0 bases at J, with 6 bases between the two ends. The CDR3 reads CASSEMESTDTQYF. For the CDR3, the DNA is TGTGCCAGCAGTGAAATGGAGAGCACAGATACGCAGTATTTT.

Regarding this clone: One junction end disagrees with the germline gene, perhaps due to a read error. The chain links TRBV6-1 to TRBJ2-2; 9 positions agree with TRBD2. The CDR3 runs to 15 residues. Germline V gene sequence: CDR1 MNHNS, CDR2 SASEGT. CDR3 residues: CASTRTSVNTEELFF. CDR3 bases: TGTGCCAGCACCCGGACTAGCGTGAACACCGAGGAGCTGTTTTTT.

In DNA form, the CDR3 reads TGTGCCAGCAGTATAGCCTCCACGGGAGGGTCAGAGACCCAGTACTTC. It is translated as CASSIASTGGSETQYF. The chain employs TRBV28 and TRBJ2-5, with TRBD2 identical over 8 bases. CDR3 length equals 16 residues. The germline gives CDR1 MDHEN, CDR2 SYDVKM. Losses at the gene ends were 5 bases for V and 4 bases for J; bases not matched to a gene: 12. Filled out from reference TRBV28 and TRBJ2-5, the complete variable domain reads DVKVTQSSRYLVKRTGEKVFLECVQDMDHENMFWYRQDPGLGLRLIYFSYDVKMKEKGDIPEGYSVSREKKERFSLILESASTNQTSMYLCASSIASTGGSETQYFGPGTRLLVL.

V and J are TRBV7-9 and TRBJ2-3; TRBD1 aligns across 10 bases. V dropped 5 bases and J dropped 6; count of bases not matched to a gene: 5. The CDR3 contains 14 residues. Germline V lookup: CDR1 SEHNR, CDR2 FQNEAQ (reference sequence). The CDR3 DNA is TGTGCCAGCAGCATAGGGACAGGGGTGGATACGCAGTATTTT. Translating gives CASSIGTGVDTQYF.

The chain combines TRBV30 with TRBJ1-5; D possibly corresponds to TRBD1 (5 bases). The CDR3 contains 12 residues. Trimming shortened V by 1 base and J by 4 bases, and 5 bases separated the two germline ends. In germline, CDR1 is GTSNPN, CDR2 SVGIG (reference sequence). The CDR3 DNA follows: TGTGCCTGGAGTGACAGGAATCAGCCCCAGCATTTT. Its translation: CAWSDRNQPQHF.

In DNA, the CDR3 is TGTGCCAGCAGCTTCACAGGGGGAAACTCTGGAAACACCATATATTTT. As protein: CASSFTGGNSGNTIYF. The chain is built from TRBV7-2 and TRBJ1-3, with 8 bases that match TRBD1. CDR3 length equals 16 residues. Germline values: CDR1 SGHTA, CDR2 FQGNSA. The ends lost 3 bases at V and 0 bases at J; junction bases unmatched: 4.

This chain joins TRBV11-2 and TRBJ2-1; D perhaps matches TRBD2 (5 bases). The ends were cut back, 4 bases at V and 1 base at J, with 8 bases in the middle. Germline CDR1 reads SGHAT; CDR2 reads FQNNGV. The CDR3 consists of 14 residues. CDR3 DNA sequence: TGTGCCAGCAGCTCCCTAGCTTCCTACAATGAGCAGTTCTTC. Its protein product is CASSSLASYNEQFF.

V usage is TRBV7-3 and J usage is TRBJ2-1, with 7 positions matching TRBD2. CDR1 and CDR2 (germline): SGHTA, FQGTGA. The CDR3 spans 15 residues. Germline trimming cut 5 bases from V and 0 bases from J; bases unmatched to any gene: 4. The CDR3 bases are TGTGCCAGCAGCATCGGCGGGAGCTCCTACAATGAGCAGTTCTTC. As protein: CASSIGGSSYNEQFF.

There are a few counts of this clone. The V call is TRBV5-1, the J call TRBJ1-4; unclear D gene. The V gene lost 0 bases and the J gene lost 5 bases, with 5 bases spanning the gap. Germline V CDR1 and CDR2: SGHRS, YFSETQ. This CDR3 comprises 13 residues. DNA for the CDR3: TGCGCCAGCAGCTTGGCCGTAAATGAAAAACTGTTTTTT. Its translation: CASSLAVNEKLFF.

This chain joins TRBV27 and TRBJ2-3, with 10 bases lining up with TRBD2. Trimming cost V 5 bases and J 8 bases; bases outside gene matches: 22. The CDR3 is made up of 19 amino acids. Germline-derived CDR1 and CDR2 are MNHEY and SMNVEV (reference sequence). CDR3 nucleotide sequence: TGTGCCAGCAGTAGATCTAGCGGGAGTTCCCCCCGCGTGAAGCTTACGCAGTATTTT. This codes for CASSRSSGSSPRVKLTQYF.

The rearrangement uses TRBV28 and TRBJ1-4; 10 nucleotides match TRBD1. The length of the CDR3 is 15 residues. Germline CDR1 reads MDHEN; CDR2 reads SYDVKM. V was clipped by 5 bases and J by 8 bases; unmatched bases: 8. CDR3 coding DNA: TGTGCCAGCAGTCAACCGGGACAGGGGACGGAAAAACTGTTTTTT. This sequence encodes CASSQPGQGTEKLFF.